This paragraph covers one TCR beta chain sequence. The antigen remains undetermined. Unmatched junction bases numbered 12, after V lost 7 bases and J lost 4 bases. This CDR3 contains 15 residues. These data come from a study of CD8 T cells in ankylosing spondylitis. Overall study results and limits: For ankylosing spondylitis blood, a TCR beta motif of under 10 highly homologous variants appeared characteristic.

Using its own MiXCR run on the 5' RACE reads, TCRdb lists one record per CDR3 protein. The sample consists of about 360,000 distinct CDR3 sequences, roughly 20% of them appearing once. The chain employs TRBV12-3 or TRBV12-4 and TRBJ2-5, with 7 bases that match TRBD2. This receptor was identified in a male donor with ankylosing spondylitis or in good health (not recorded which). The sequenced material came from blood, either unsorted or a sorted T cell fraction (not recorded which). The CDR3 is CASKQDREAPETQYF. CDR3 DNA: TGTGCCAGCAAACAGGACCGGGAGGCCCCAGAGACCCAGTACTTC.